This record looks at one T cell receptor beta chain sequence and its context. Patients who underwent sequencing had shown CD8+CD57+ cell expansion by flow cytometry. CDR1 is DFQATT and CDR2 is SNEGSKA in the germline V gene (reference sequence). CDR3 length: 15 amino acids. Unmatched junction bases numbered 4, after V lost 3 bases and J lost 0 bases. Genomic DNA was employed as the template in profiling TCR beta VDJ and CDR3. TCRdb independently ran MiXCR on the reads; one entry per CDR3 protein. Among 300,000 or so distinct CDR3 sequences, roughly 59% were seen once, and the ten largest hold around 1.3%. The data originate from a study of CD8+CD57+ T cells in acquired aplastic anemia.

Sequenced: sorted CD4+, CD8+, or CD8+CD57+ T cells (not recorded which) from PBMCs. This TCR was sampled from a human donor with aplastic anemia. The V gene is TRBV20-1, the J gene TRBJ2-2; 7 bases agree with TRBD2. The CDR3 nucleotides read TGCAGTGCTAGGGTGGGGGGGGCGAACACCGGGGAGCTGTTTTTT. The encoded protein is CSARVGGANTGELFF.